A single sample gave rise to the 27 T cell receptor beta chains below, sequenced in a study of tissue T cells after allogeneic stem cell transplantation. Sequencing used immunoSEQ multiplex PCR; TCRdb keeps in-frame clones, though not all of them. The data hold more than 40,000 clones, with around 70% observed a single time. Specimen: sorted cells pooled from one or two spleens. These receptors were collected from a pool of C57BL/6 mice in good health.

About this clone itself: The gene symbols are mouse symbols. The sequenced fragment ends 1 residue before the CDR3 boundary, so the rest is inferred from the germline J gene. This chain joins TRBV19 and TRBJ2-2; 7 bases map to TRBD1. V was pared by 1 base and J by 4 bases, with 1 base of the junction left unmatched. Per germline, CDR1 FNHDT and CDR2 SITEND (reference sequence). The CDR3 sequence is 14 residues long. CDR3 protein: CASSINRGTGQLYF. CDR3 bases read: TGTGCCAGCAGTATAAACAGGGGCACCGGGCAGCTCTAC.

In this sample, this clone turned up a few times. These gene names are mouse names. The read ends 1 residue shy of where the CDR3 ends; the end is completed using the germline J gene. This rearrangement joins TRBV14 to TRBJ1-4; the match to TRBD1 covers 7 bases. Germline V lookup: CDR1 SGHDT, CDR2 FRDEAV. Trimming at V came to 5 bases and at J to 3 bases, leaving 4 bases not matched to a gene. This CDR3 is built from 14 residues. CDR3 sequence: CASSQQGTNERLFF. Incomplete CDR3 DNA: TGTGCCAGCAGCCAACAGGGGACCAACGAAAGATTATTT.

Turning to this clone: Germline and genes: mouse. The CDR3 end falls 1 residue outside the read, so it is completed with the germline J gene. This sequence joins TRBV26 and TRBJ2-5; D remains unclear. Trimming shortened V by 2 bases and J by 6 bases, and 3 bases separated the two germline ends. CDR1 and CDR2 (germline): KGHPV, FQNQEV (reference sequence). The CDR3 sequence is 11 residues long. CDR3 sequence reads: CASSLGDTQYF. The sequenced CDR3 bases are TGTGCCAGCAGTCTGGGGGACACCCAGTAC.

Details on this clone: These gene names are mouse names. The observed sequence ends 1 residue before the CDR3 terminus, with the missing tail filled in from the germline J gene. The chain links TRBV1 to TRBJ1-3; D gene uncertain. This CDR3 spans 16 amino acids. CDR1 and CDR2 (germline): NSQYPW, LRSPGD (reference sequence). V was clipped by 0 bases and J by 0 bases, with 9 bases between them. CDR3 bases read: TGCACCTGCAGTGCAGATAATGAGAATTCTGGAAATACGCTCTAT. It is translated as CTCSADNENSGNTLY. The CDR3 reads in full as CTCSADNENSGNTLYF. The full variable domain, rest sourced from reference TRBV1 and TRBJ1-3, is VTLLEQNPRWRLVPRGQAVNLRCILKNSQYPWMSWYQQDLQKQLQWLFTLRSPGDKEVKSLPGADYLATRVTDTELRLQVANMSQGRTLYCTCSADNENSGNTLYFGEGSRLIVV.

Notes on this clone: Mouse gene names and germline throughout. The read stops 1 residue short of the end of the CDR3; the missing end is completed from the germline J gene. The rearrangement joins TRBV1 to TRBJ2-1; 12 bases fit TRBD2. From germline, CDR1 is NSQYPW and CDR2 LRSPGD (reference sequence). V lost 3 bases, J lost 4 bases, and 4 bases stayed unmatched. The CDR3 contains 16 residues. The part of the CDR3 DNA that was read is TGCACCTGCAGTGCGCAGACTGGGGGGGCTTATGCTGAGCAGTTC. Its protein is CTCSAQTGGAYAEQF. In full, the CDR3 is CTCSAQTGGAYAEQFF.

On this clone: The listed genes are named as in mouse. The chain's CDR3 is CASGERGGSDYTF. The sequenced CDR3 bases are TGTGCCAGCGGTGAGCGGGGTGGCTCCGACTACACC. This rearrangement joins TRBV13-2 to TRBJ1-2, with D unclear. The read falls 1 residue short of the CDR3 end, and the missing part is taken from the germline J gene. Trimming removed 2 bases from V and 4 bases from J, with 9 bases in between. This CDR3 is built from 13 residues. Looked up from germline, CDR1 is NNHNN and CDR2 is SYGAGS (reference sequence).

As for this clone: Germline and genes: mouse. The CDR3 extends 1 residue past the end of the read, so its final part is completed from the germline J gene. The J gene is TRBJ2-7, the V gene TRBV31, with D possibly being TRBD2 (7 bases). CDR1 GKSSPN and CDR2 SITVG come from the germline V gene. Trimming took off 0 bases at V and 4 bases at J, with 10 bases between the two ends. The CDR3 is 13 residues long. The covered CDR3 bases are TGTGCCTGGAGTCTCGGGGGGCATTATGAACAGTAC. Translated, it gives CAWSLGGHYEQY. The whole CDR3 region reads CAWSLGGHYEQYF.

This clone has just a few counts. The gene symbols are mouse symbols. This chain's CDR3 is CASSHRDWVYEQYF. CDR3 DNA, as far as it was read: TGTGCCAGCAGCCACCGGGACTGGGTCTATGAACAGTAC. The V gene is TRBV3, the J gene TRBJ2-7, with TRBD2 matching 9 bases. The sequenced fragment ends 1 residue before the CDR3 boundary, so the rest is inferred from the germline J gene. CDR1 is SNHLY and CDR2 is FYNGKV in the germline V gene (reference sequence). V dropped 5 bases and J dropped 3; count of bases not matched to a gene: 5. The CDR3 spans 14 residues.

A note on this clone: Mouse gene names and germline throughout. The read terminates 1 residue before the CDR3 end, so the remaining end is supplied by the germline J gene. This chain uses TRBV19 with TRBJ2-1; D ambiguous. Deletions cut 0 bases from V and 0 bases from J, with 7 bases between. The germline V gene encodes CDR1 FNHDT and CDR2 SITEND (reference sequence). This CDR3 has 15 residues. CDR3 bases read: TGTGCCAGCAGTATAGATACAAATAACTATGCTGAGCAGTTC. It specifies CASSIDTNNYAEQF. The entire CDR3 protein is CASSIDTNNYAEQFF.

As to this clone: Gene names follow the mouse nomenclature. Coverage ceases 1 residue before the CDR3 finishes, and the germline J gene fills in the end. The chain couples TRBV20 to TRBJ1-4; no reliable D call. Germline V gene sequence: CDR1 GFQATS, CDR2 STVNSAI. Trimming pared 0 bases from V and 0 bases from J, leaving 5 bases between. CDR3 length: 14 residues. Partial CDR3 DNA: TGTGGTGCTAGGGACGGAATTTCCAACGAAAGATTATTT. Protein sequence: CGARDGISNERLF. In full, the CDR3 reads CGARDGISNERLFF. Based on the CDR3 plus reference TRBV20 and TRBJ1-4, the full variable domain is GALVYQYPRRTICKSGTSMRMECQAVGFQATSVAWYRQSPQKTFELIALSTVNSAIKYEQNFTQEKFPISHPNLSFSSMTVLNAYLEDRGLYLCGARDGISNERLFFGHGTKLSVL.

Regarding this clone: The genes are named according to mouse. The read halts 1 residue ahead of the CDR3 end, with the missing end drawn from the germline J gene. The chain links TRBV13-1 to TRBJ1-1; D might be TRBD1 (6 bases). CDR3 length equals 12 residues. With 5 bases removed from V and 2 bases from J, the gap between germline ends came to 7 bases. Per the germline V gene, CDR1 is NSHNY and CDR2 is SYGAGN. This CDR3 reads CASRQGNTEVFF. CDR3 DNA, as far as it was read: TGTGCCAGCAGACAGGGCAACACAGAAGTCTTC.

Note on this clone: Gene names are the mouse ones. With the read ending 1 residue before the CDR3 end, the germline J gene is used to fill in that end. J is TRBJ1-5 and V is TRBV17, with D maybe TRBD1 (5 bases). CDR3 length: 15 amino acids. From germline, CDR1 is MNHDT and CDR2 YYDKIL. The V and J ends lost 0 bases and 2 bases respectively, with 8 bases between them. The CDR3 bases that were read are TGTGCTAGCAGTAGAGAGGGACGGGACAACCAGGCTCCGCTT. Translation gives CASSREGRDNQAPL. The full CDR3 protein reads CASSREGRDNQAPLF. Filled out from reference TRBV17 and TRBJ1-5, the complete variable domain reads DTTVKQNPRYKLARVGKPVNLICSQTMNHDTMYWYQKKPNQAPKLLLFYYDKILNREADTFEKFQSSRPNNSFCSLYIGSAGLEYSAMYLCASSREGRDNQAPLFGEGTRLSVL.

On this clone itself: The genes and germline here are from mouse. The read terminates 1 residue ahead of where the CDR3 ends, so the germline J gene completes it. The chain combines TRBV5 with TRBJ1-2, with unresolved D. Germline V CDR1 and CDR2: LGHNA, YNLKQL (reference sequence). This CDR3 comprises 14 residues. V shed 0 bases and J shed 0 bases, with 5 bases lying between them. The CDR3 bases that were read are TGTGCCAGCAGCCAAGATGGGGCAAACTCCGACTACACC. Translating gives CASSQDGANSDYT. The full CDR3 protein is CASSQDGANSDYTF.

Turning to this clone: Gene names follow the mouse nomenclature. The CDR3 end is not reached by the read, which stops 1 residue before it; the germline J gene fills it in. The V call is TRBV23, the J call TRBJ2-1; TRBD2 was called by the table and not checked on the DNA. Germline V CDR1 and CDR2: KGHTA, FQNQQP. The CDR3 length is 16 residues. The DNA read from the CDR3 is TGCTCCAGCAGTCAATTGGACTGGGGGAACTATGCTGAGCAGTTC. Its translation is CSSSQLDWGNYAEQF. The CDR3 in its entirety is CSSSQLDWGNYAEQFF.

With regard to this clone: Mouse gene names apply. The CDR3 extends 1 residue past the end of the read, so its final part is completed from the germline J gene. The chain couples TRBV1 to TRBJ2-4; no definite D call. The CDR3 is 14 residues long. Germline V lookup: CDR1 NSQYPW, CDR2 LRSPGD (reference sequence). V lost 0 bases and J 0 bases, leaving 4 bases between the germline ends. CDR3 amino acids: CTCSAEGSQNTLYF. The DNA read from the CDR3 is TGCACCTGCAGTGCAGAAGGGAGTCAAAACACCTTGTAC.

A single count supports this clone. Mouse germline and gene names are used. The sequence runs out 1 residue before the end of the CDR3; the remainder is reconstructed from the germline J gene. The rearrangement links TRBV15 to TRBJ2-7; 12 nucleotides align to TRBD2. The junction had 2 bases not matched to a gene; V was cut back by 5 bases and J by 3 bases. The CDR3 is 14 amino acids. Germline V gene data show CDR1 as SGHND and CDR2 as FRSKSL. CDR3 DNA (partial): TGTGCCAGCAGTGGGACTGGGGGGATCTATGAACAGTAC. Translating gives CASSGTGGIYEQY. The full CDR3 protein is CASSGTGGIYEQYF.

On this clone: The genes are named according to mouse. The read terminates 1 residue ahead of where the CDR3 ends, so the germline J gene completes it. The V gene is TRBV19, the J gene TRBJ1-2, with D maybe TRBD1 (6 bases). The CDR3 totals 14 residues. Germline CDR1 and CDR2: FNHDT and SITEND (reference sequence). Trimming removed 4 bases from V and 0 bases from J, with 10 bases in between. The CDR3 DNA, read in part, is TGTGCCAGCAGTCGGGACAATGCAAACTCCGACTACACC. It translates to CASSRDNANSDYT. The CDR3 in full is CASSRDNANSDYTF.

This clone appeared once. Mouse gene names apply. The read stops 1 residue short of the end of the CDR3; the missing end is completed from the germline J gene. This chain connects TRBV3 to TRBJ2-5; TRBD2 matches at 10 bases. The CDR3 has 15 residues. V gave up 5 bases and J gave up 2 bases; unmatched junction bases: 4. Germline CDR1 SNHLY, CDR2 FYNGKV (reference sequence). The CDR3 loop reads CASSPRTGGQDTQYF. Partial CDR3 DNA: TGTGCCAGCAGCCCCCGGACTGGGGGCCAAGACACCCAGTAC.

About this clone: The gene names given are mouse names. The missing CDR3 end, 1 residue past where the read stops, is filled in from the germline J gene. The chain has TRBV2 and TRBJ2-5; D is uncertain. Trimming removed 4 bases at V and 1 base at J, with 6 bases between. Germline values: CDR1 LGHNA, CDR2 YSYQKL. The CDR3 extends over 13 amino acids. This chain's CDR3 is CASSPGDQDTQYF. CDR3 bases read: TGTGCCAGCAGCCCCGGGGACCAAGACACCCAGTAC.

With regard to this clone: The gene names given are mouse names. The missing CDR3 end, 1 residue past where the read stops, is filled in from the germline J gene. The chain is built from TRBV13-1 and TRBJ2-1; 9 positions match TRBD1. Germline CDR1 and CDR2: NSHNY and SYGAGN. The CDR3 runs to 16 residues. V gave up 2 bases and J gave up 3 bases; unmatched junction bases: 6. The CDR3 spells CASSEPGTGSYAEQFF. CDR3 DNA, as far as it was read: TGTGCCAGCAGTGAGCCCGGGACAGGGTCCTATGCTGAGCAGTTC.

Concerning this clone: Any gene name here is a mouse gene name. CDR3 DNA (partial): TGTGCCAGCAGTTTAGGAGTGGGGGGGCAAGACACCCAGTAC. Translated: CASSLGVGGQDTQY. The whole CDR3 protein is CASSLGVGGQDTQYF. V and J are TRBV15 and TRBJ2-5; 8 bases fit TRBD2. The CDR3 end is not reached by the read, which stops 1 residue before it; the germline J gene fills it in. CDR1 is SGHND, CDR2 FRSKSL, per germline. The CDR3 contains 15 residues. The V segment lost 1 base and the J segment 3 bases; nucleotides outside the gene matches: 3.

Notes on this clone: Gene names and germline refer to mouse. The read stops 1 residue short of the end of the CDR3; the missing end is completed from the germline J gene. Other DNA sequences of this sample code for an identical CDR3. This chain links TRBV3 with TRBJ2-5, with 8 positions matching TRBD1. CDR1 and CDR2 (germline): SNHLY, FYNGKV (reference sequence). The CDR3 totals 14 residues. The ends lost 5 bases at V and 4 bases at J; junction bases unmatched: 5. The covered CDR3 bases are TGTGCCAGCAGCCCAACAGGGGGGAAAGACACCCAGTAC. Translated: CASSPTGGKDTQY. The CDR3 in its entirety is CASSPTGGKDTQYF.

Points on this clone: Any gene name here is a mouse gene name. Read sequence stops 1 residue before the CDR3 end, and the germline J gene provides the missing end. The rearrangement links TRBV3 to TRBJ1-5, with a possible D match to TRBD1 (6 bases). The V gene's germline CDR1 is SNHLY and CDR2 FYNGKV (reference sequence). V gave up 4 bases and J gave up 4 bases, with 11 bases separating them. This CDR3 region has 14 residues. Here the CDR3 reads CASSSDRRNQAPLF. The sequenced part of the CDR3 DNA is TGTGCCAGCAGCTCCGACAGGCGGAACCAGGCTCCGCTT.

Remarks on this clone: These gene names are mouse names. The read finishes 1 residue shy of the CDR3 end, and the germline J gene is used to complete it. The V and J genes are TRBV3 and TRBJ2-2, with 8 bases matching TRBD2. Germline V gene lookup returns CDR1 SNHLY and CDR2 FYNGKV (reference sequence). There are 15 residues in the CDR3. V lost 1 base to trimming and J lost 4 bases; unmatched junction nucleotides: 2. The covered CDR3 bases are TGTGCCAGCAGCTTAGAGGGGGGGCGCACCGGGCAGCTCTAC. Amino acid sequence: CASSLEGGRTGQLY. The whole CDR3 is CASSLEGGRTGQLYF.

This clone was seen a single time. The gene names given are mouse names. From the germline J gene comes the end of the CDR3, since the read stops 1 residue before it. Other nucleotide sequences from this sample produce the same CDR3. The chain employs TRBV5 and TRBJ2-1; 9 nucleotides match TRBD2. V gave up 0 bases and J gave up 3 bases; unmatched junction bases: 3. The CDR3 has 16 amino acids. Looked up from germline, CDR1 is LGHNA and CDR2 is YNLKQL (reference sequence). The part of the CDR3 DNA that was read is TGTGCCAGCAGCCAAGATAGGGGACTGGGCTATGCTGAGCAGTTC. Translated: CASSQDRGLGYAEQF. The complete CDR3 sequence is CASSQDRGLGYAEQFF.

On this clone itself: Mouse gene names and germline throughout. The CDR3 goes on 1 residue after the read ends, and that part is filled in from the germline J gene. V usage is TRBV4 and J usage is TRBJ2-7; maybe TRBD1 (6 bases). The CDR3 is 12 residues long. The germline V gene has CDR1 LGHDT and CDR2 YNNKQL (reference sequence). V lost 4 bases to trimming and J lost 4 bases, with 8 bases between them. CDR3 amino acids: CASSWDKYEQYF. The part of the CDR3 DNA that was read is TGTGCCAGCAGCTGGGACAAATATGAACAGTAC.

As for this clone: Any gene name here is a mouse gene name. The sequence runs out 1 residue before the end of the CDR3; the remainder is reconstructed from the germline J gene. The chain recombines TRBV13-2 with TRBJ2-1; the D gene is possibly TRBD1 (6 bases). Trimming cost V 2 bases and J 2 bases, with 11 bases left between them. CDR1 and CDR2 from the germline V gene are NNHNN and SYGAGS (reference sequence). There are 15 residues in the CDR3. The CDR3 here is CASGDRDTDYAEQFF. The covered CDR3 bases are TGTGCCAGCGGTGACCGGGACACCGACTATGCTGAGCAGTTC.